One sample yielded the 11 T cell receptor beta chains listed below, sequenced in a study of shared clonotypes between healthy human individuals. Naive CD8 isolation took CD45RO-negative cells positively selected for CCR7 and excluded terminally differentiated effector memory CD45RA+ cells. The assay was immunoSEQ multiplex PCR, and TCRdb's table has in-frame clones only and misses some. The sample consists of about 1.9 million clones, 93% of them appearing once. Sequencing input: naive CD8+ T cells from PBMCs. The receptors shown here come from a man aged 18 to 30 in good health. Some clones in this sample may be carry-over from other donors' samples.

The chain combines TRBV27 with TRBJ1-2; possibly TRBD1 for D (5 bases). Germline CDR1 reads MNHEY; CDR2 reads SMNVEV (reference sequence). Trimming stripped 4 bases from V and 8 bases from J, with 17 bases between. The CDR3 has 14 residues. This CDR3 reads CASSYGGPNMGYTF. The CDR3, as DNA: TGTGCCAGCAGTTATGGGGGTCCGAACATGGGCTACACCTTC.

This chain uses TRBV7-9 with TRBJ2-3; 7 nucleotides align to TRBD1. With V trimmed by 8 bases and J by 2 bases, 10 bases remained unmatched. Germline V lookup: CDR1 SEHNR, CDR2 FQNEAQ (reference sequence). CDR3 length equals 15 residues. This CDR3 reads CASGPGTALTDTQYF. The CDR3 coding sequence is TGTGCCAGCGGACCCGGGACAGCCCTCACAGATACGCAGTATTTT.

This clone was observed a single time. V usage is TRBV15 and J usage is TRBJ1-4; no clear D. CDR1 LNHNV and CDR2 YYDKDF come from the germline V gene (reference sequence). The V end lost 0 bases, the J end lost 0 bases, and 14 bases lay between the germline ends. The CDR3 extends over 18 amino acids. CDR3 protein: CATSRDPIWGATNEKLFF. CDR3 nucleotides: TGTGCCACCAGCAGAGATCCGATCTGGGGAGCAACTAATGAAAAACTGTTTTTT.

The chain couples TRBV9 to TRBJ2-1, with TRBD2 matching over 11 bases. The CDR3 spans 16 residues. From germline, CDR1 is SGDLS and CDR2 YYNGEE. The V gene end was trimmed by 0 bases and the J gene end by 6 bases; junction bases not matched to a gene: 5. DNA of the CDR3: TGTGCCAGCAGCGTAGGGCGGGGGACTAGCGGCAATGAGCAGTTCTTC. Amino acid sequence: CASSVGRGTSGNEQFF.

The chain links TRBV28 to TRBJ1-2; D unresolved. The CDR3 totals 15 residues. The germline gives CDR1 MDHEN, CDR2 SYDVKM. With 5 bases removed from V and 4 bases from J, the gap between germline ends came to 17 bases. The CDR3 DNA reads TGTGCCAGCAGTCCCAGAGGGATGTGGGGCTATGGCTACACCTTC. Amino acids: CASSPRGMWGYGYTF.

This clone showed up just once. The chain is built from TRBV9 and TRBJ1-2; D is perhaps TRBD1 (6 bases). The V and J ends lost 1 base and 4 bases respectively, with 11 bases between them. Germline CDR1 and CDR2: SGDLS and YYNGEE. CDR3 length: 14 amino acids. The CDR3 sequence: CASSVNREGYGYTF. The DNA of the CDR3 is TGTGCCAGCAGCGTAAACAGGGAGGGCTATGGCTACACCTTC. The full variable domain, completed using reference TRBV9 and TRBJ1-2, is DSGVTQTPKHLITATGQRVTLRCSPRSGDLSVYWYQQSLDQGLQFLIQYYNGEERAKGNILERFSAQQFPDLHSELNLSSLELGDSALYFCASSVNREGYGYTFGSGTRLTVV.

The chain carries TRBV10-2 and TRBJ1-2; no firm D call. Germline V lookup: CDR1 WSHSY, CDR2 SAAADI. The CDR3 totals 14 residues. Trimming removed 0 bases from V and 1 base from J, with 6 bases in between. This CDR3 reads CASSESSGNYGYTF. The CDR3 DNA reads TGCGCCAGCAGTGAGTCTAGCGGTAACTATGGCTACACCTTC.

In DNA, the CDR3 is TGCGCCAGCAGCCAACTCGACAGGGGGTTTATGAATGAGCAGTTCTTC. Translation gives CASSQLDRGFMNEQFF. The chain carries TRBV4-1 and TRBJ2-1, with 9 bases identical to TRBD1. This CDR3 comprises 16 residues. Trimming at V came to 2 bases and at J to 7 bases, leaving 9 bases not matched to a gene. Looked up from germline, CDR1 is MGHRA and CDR2 is YSYEKL.

The V and J genes are TRBV4-1 and TRBJ2-7; 8 bases are shared with TRBD2. Germline loops: CDR1 MGHRA, CDR2 YSYEKL. There are 17 residues in the CDR3. V trimming: 0 bases; J trimming: 4 bases; junction bases outside the gene matches: 11. The CDR3 protein is CASSQDPRREGPYEQYF. The CDR3 coding sequence is TGCGCCAGCAGCCAAGATCCGAGACGGGAGGGGCCGTACGAGCAGTACTTC.

This clone has only a few counts. Since a much larger clone is just one base distant, this may be a read error. The CDR3 region is CASSENTGELFF. CDR3 nucleotide sequence: TGTGCCAGCAGCGAGAACACCGGGGAGCTGTTTTTT. The J gene is TRBJ2-2, the V gene TRBV7-3, with D unresolved. The V and J ends lost 5 bases and 1 base respectively, with 2 bases between them. The germline V gene encodes CDR1 SGHTA and CDR2 FQGTGA. The CDR3 totals 12 residues.

The CDR3, as DNA: TGTGCCAGCAGCTTAAAGGTTTCCGACAGGGCAAGCTCTGGAAACACCATATATTTT. It translates to CASSLKVSDRASSGNTIYF. This chain links TRBV7-8 with TRBJ1-3, with 7 nucleotides matching TRBD1. The CDR3 is 19 residues long. Trimming at V came to 2 bases and at J to 0 bases, leaving 13 bases not matched to a gene. The germline V gene has CDR1 SGHVS and CDR2 FQNEAQ.